The clone carrying this T cell receptor (beta chain) was found once. The data are from a study of blood T cell repertoires in COVID-19. This CDR3 has 18 amino acids. Trimming cost V 6 bases and J 0 bases, with 21 bases left between them. Germline loops: CDR1 MNHEY, CDR2 SMNVEV (reference sequence). Some clones are missing from TCRdb's copy, which holds only in-frame ones; the method was immunoSEQ multiplex PCR. The sample lists under 300,000 clones; approximately 88% were seen once. This clonotype was obtained from a middle-aged woman with acute COVID-19. Specimen: PBMCs or T cells enriched from blood (not recorded which). The genes are TRBV27 and TRBJ1-5; D might be TRBD1 (5 bases). The CDR3 region is CASSPLTPGNPSNQPQHF. In DNA, the CDR3 is TGTGCCAGCAGCCCGCTAACCCCAGGGAACCCTAGCAATCAGCCCCAGCATTTT.